Below are 18 T cell receptor beta chains sequenced from a single sample in a study of cytomegalovirus exposure and HLA in healthy donors. The PCR employed 60 Vbeta primers together with 13 Jbeta primers. Some clones are missing from TCRdb's copy, which holds only in-frame ones; the method was immunoSEQ multiplex PCR. The data hold approximately 100,000 clones, with around 81% observed a single time. Sequencing was carried out using PBMCs. These receptors all come from a young man in good health and CMV-seronegative.

The chain uses TRBV27 and TRBJ2-3, with D tentatively TRBD2 (6 bases). The CDR3 consists of 15 residues. Germline-derived CDR1 and CDR2 are MNHEY and SMNVEV (reference sequence). Trimming stripped 6 bases from V and 5 bases from J, with 18 bases between. CDR3 nucleotides: TGTGCCAGCAGGCTGGCGGGGCCCCCCGAAGATACGCAGTATTTT. Its translation is CASRLAGPPEDTQYF.

Remarks on this clone: Other DNA variants within this sample encode the same CDR3. This sequence joins TRBV30 and TRBJ1-4, with 7 bases lining up with TRBD1. Germline V lookup: CDR1 GTSNPN, CDR2 SVGIG (reference sequence). The CDR3 covers 12 residues. Trimming at V came to 0 bases and at J to 8 bases, leaving 0 bases not matched to a gene. CDR3 DNA sequence: TGTGCCTGGAGTGTACAGGGGGAAAAACTGTTTTTT. It is translated as CAWSVQGEKLFF.

There are a few counts of this clone. This chain connects TRBV5-1 to TRBJ1-2; 10 bases match TRBD1. Germline CDR1 is SGHRS and CDR2 is YFSETQ. The ends lost 3 bases at V and 4 bases at J; junction bases unmatched: 9. CDR3 length: 16 amino acids. CDR3 bases: TGCGCCAGCAGCTCCGAGGGGGACAGGGGAAGCTATGGCTACACCTTC. Translating it yields CASSSEGDRGSYGYTF.

The chain is built from TRBV13 and TRBJ1-1; a possible D gene is TRBD1 (6 bases). CDR1 PRHDT and CDR2 FYEKMQ come from the germline V gene (reference sequence). Trimming pared 1 base from V and 6 bases from J, leaving 12 bases between. This CDR3 comprises 14 residues. This chain's CDR3 is CASSLEGDGSEAFF. The CDR3 nucleotides read TGTGCCAGCAGCTTAGAGGGGGACGGGTCTGAAGCTTTCTTT.

The rearrangement joins TRBV19 to TRBJ1-5, with D hard to call. Germline-derived CDR1 and CDR2 are LNHDA and SQIVND (reference sequence). This CDR3 is built from 15 residues. Trimming took off 6 bases at V and 0 bases at J, with 12 bases between the two ends. The CDR3 coding sequence is TGTGCCAGTAGAAATGTCCAAAATAGCAATCAGCCCCAGCATTTT. The encoded protein is CASRNVQNSNQPQHF.

The gene calls are TRBV27 and TRBJ1-2; maybe TRBD1 (5 bases). V was cut by 0 bases and J by 7 bases, with 9 bases left in between. There are 13 residues in the CDR3. Germline CDR1 is MNHEY and CDR2 is SMNVEV (reference sequence). The CDR3 DNA reads TGTGCCAGCAGTTTATCGGCGGGGGTTGGCTACACCTTC. Its protein is CASSLSAGVGYTF.

The V and J genes are TRBV10-3 and TRBJ1-1; TRBD1 agrees at 9 bases. Trimming removed 6 bases from V and 11 bases from J; junction bases left unmatched: 10. The CDR3 totals 13 residues. CDR1 is ENHRY and CDR2 is SYGVKD in the germline V gene. CDR3 loop: CAISTPRTGDAFF. The CDR3 DNA sequence: TGTGCCATCAGCACCCCGAGGACAGGGGACGCTTTCTTT.

The rearrangement uses TRBV12-5 and TRBJ1-5; TRBD1 might be the D (6 bases). Germline loops: CDR1 LGHNT, CDR2 FRNRAP. This CDR3 contains 14 residues. Deletions cut 6 bases from V and 4 bases from J, with 13 bases between. In DNA form, the CDR3 reads TGTGCTAGTGGCGTCGGACAGCCGAATCAGCCCCAGCATTTT. Its translation: CASGVGQPNQPQHF.

The chain uses TRBV4-1 and TRBJ1-2; no reliable D call. The CDR3 extends over 15 amino acids. V lost 0 bases and J lost 7, with 15 bases in between. Germline lookup yields CDR1 MGHRA and CDR2 YSYEKL. As DNA, the CDR3 is TGCGCCAGCAGCCAAGAAGTCGGCGGGTGGGGTGGCTACACCTTC. It codes for CASSQEVGGWGGYTF.

The rearrangement uses TRBV2 and TRBJ1-2; 10 bases match TRBD1. Germline trimming cut 6 bases from V and 7 bases from J; bases unmatched to any gene: 8. This CDR3 is built from 14 residues. Germline assignment: CDR1 SNHLY and CDR2 FYNNEI. CDR3 sequence (DNA): TGTGCCAGCAGGACAGGGGGCGGTTTGGTTGGCTACACCTTC. Translating it yields CASRTGGGLVGYTF. Using reference TRBV2 and TRBJ1-2 for the parts outside the CDR3, the full variable domain is EPEVTQTPSHQVTQMGQEVILRCVPISNHLYFYWYRQILGQKVEFLVSFYNNEISEKSEIFDDQFSVERPDGSNFTLKIRSTKLEDSAMYFCASRTGGGLVGYTFGSGTRLTVV.

The chain's CDR3 is CASGFERGLFF. CDR3 in DNA: TGTGCTAGTGGTTTCGAACGGGGGCTGTTTTTT. The chain combines TRBV12-5 with TRBJ1-4, with a tentative D call TRBD1 (5 bases). Trimming took off 3 bases at V and 14 bases at J, with 10 bases between the two ends. The CDR3 loop spans 11 amino acids. Germline CDR1 and CDR2: LGHNT and FRNRAP.

Only one count was recorded for this clone. V gene TRBV12-5 combines with J gene TRBJ1-5; 7 nucleotides align to TRBD1. Germline CDR1 reads LGHNT; CDR2 reads FRNRAP. Losses at the gene ends were 5 bases for V and 5 bases for J; bases not matched to a gene: 9. The CDR3 consists of 15 residues. The CDR3 nucleotides are TGTGCTAGTGGTGCGACAGGGTTCGGAGATCAGCCCCAGCATTTT. Translating it yields CASGATGFGDQPQHF.

This clone was counted a few times. The V and J genes are TRBV6-5 and TRBJ2-3; perhaps TRBD2 as D (5 bases). Germline lookup yields CDR1 MNHEY and CDR2 SVGAGI. The CDR3 spans 15 residues. Trimming took off 4 bases at V and 3 bases at J, with 14 bases between the two ends. CDR3 residues: CASSSRLSGTDTQYF. The CDR3 nucleotides read TGTGCCAGCAGTTCACGACTAAGCGGAACAGATACGCAGTATTTT.

The chain recombines TRBV5-1 with TRBJ2-5; 9 bases fit TRBD2. This CDR3 contains 16 residues. Germline V gene lookup returns CDR1 SGHRS and CDR2 YFSETQ. Trimming cost V 0 bases and J 1 base; bases outside gene matches: 4. The CDR3 region is CASSLALAGTQETQYF. As DNA, the CDR3 is TGCGCCAGCAGCTTGGCCCTAGCGGGGACCCAAGAGACCCAGTACTTC. The full variable domain, with the rest looked up from reference TRBV5-1 and TRBJ2-5, is KAGVTQTPRYLIKTRGQQVTLSCSPISGHRSVSWYQQTPGQGLQFLFEYFSETQRNKGNFPGRFSGRQFSNSRSEMNVSTLELGDSALYLCASSLALAGTQETQYFGPGTRLLVL.

The CDR3 is CASSQVGREKLFF. DNA of the CDR3: TGTGCCAGCAGCCAAGTTGGTCGGGAAAAACTGTTTTTT. The J gene is TRBJ1-4, the V gene TRBV14, with D unclear. V was trimmed by 1 base and J by 8 bases, leaving 8 bases between them. This CDR3 is built from 13 residues. Germline V gene sequence: CDR1 SGHDN, CDR2 FVKESK.

The gene calls are TRBV7-2 and TRBJ1-1; a possible D gene is TRBD1 (5 bases). The V end was cut by 4 bases, the J end by 0 bases, with 9 bases between. Germline V lookup: CDR1 SGHTA, CDR2 FQGNSA. This CDR3 has 14 amino acids. CDR3: CASSSSGMNTEAFF. For the CDR3, the DNA is TGTGCCAGCAGCTCATCAGGGATGAACACTGAAGCTTTCTTT.

The chain links TRBV6-1 to TRBJ2-5, with 8 bases that match TRBD1. Per the germline V gene, CDR1 is MNHNS and CDR2 is SASEGT. After removal of 3 bases from V and 1 base from J, the junction contained 13 bases not matched to a gene. The CDR3 runs to 18 residues. The CDR3: CASSDRQGFKIRQETQYF. For the CDR3, the DNA is TGTGCCAGCAGTGATAGACAGGGGTTTAAGATCCGCCAAGAGACCCAGTACTTC.

The chain couples TRBV7-2 to TRBJ2-2; TRBD1 agrees at 8 bases. With V trimmed by 4 bases and J by 7 bases, 11 bases remained unmatched. This CDR3 has 16 residues. Germline V CDR1 and CDR2: SGHTA, FQGNSA. The CDR3 bases are TGTGCCAGCAGCTCCACCTATGACAGGGGTAGCGGGGAGCTGTTTTTT. This codes for CASSSTYDRGSGELFF.